Presented here are 23 T cell receptor beta chains from one specimen sequenced in a study of OX40 agonist ivuxolimab in advanced cancers. Repertoires were generated with immunoSEQ multiplex PCR, while TCRdb's copy carries only in-frame clones and drops some. The sample has just under 7,000 clones; about 74% are singletons. Source: CD4+ or CD8+ T cells sorted from blood, taken in a trial of the OX40 agonist ivuxolimab. All receptors come from an adult with an advanced solid tumor such as melanoma, head and neck, liver or kidney cancer.

The chain joins TRBV11-3 to TRBJ2-2, with 8 bases lining up with TRBD2. The CDR3 is made up of 17 amino acids. The V and J ends lost 0 bases and 4 bases, in that order; junction bases with no gene match: 7. Germline V gene lookup returns CDR1 SGHNT and CDR2 YENEEA. The CDR3, as DNA: TGTGCCAGCAGCTTAGATAAATGGACTAGCATCACCGGGGAGCTGTTTTTT. This codes for CASSLDKWTSITGELFF.

This clone showed up just a few times. V usage is TRBV29-1 and J usage is TRBJ1-2; no clear D gene. The germline gives CDR1 SQVTM, CDR2 ANQGSEA. V lost 2 bases and J 1 base, leaving 5 bases between the germline ends. The CDR3 length is 12 residues. The CDR3 region has the DNA TGCAGCGTTGAATCGGATAACTATGGCTACACCTTC. Protein sequence: CSVESDNYGYTF.

The J gene is TRBJ1-2, the V gene TRBV27; D gene uncertain. V lost 2 bases and J lost 8, with 21 bases in between. The CDR3 extends over 16 amino acids. CDR1 MNHEY and CDR2 SMNVEV come from the germline V gene (reference sequence). The CDR3 coding sequence is TGTGCCAGCAGTTTAAGGAAAGAATTGCTGGTGAAGGGCTACACCTTC. Amino acids: CASSLRKELLVKGYTF.

V gene TRBV19 combines with J gene TRBJ2-7; 8 bases align to TRBD1. This CDR3 has 14 amino acids. Germline assignment: CDR1 LNHDA and CDR2 SQIVND (reference sequence). The V segment lost 8 bases and the J segment 4 bases; nucleotides outside the gene matches: 10. The CDR3 bases are TGTGCCAGTTCCTACGACAGGGGTGGTTACGAGCAGTACTTC. Amino acid sequence: CASSYDRGGYEQYF.

This clone was observed a single time. The chain employs TRBV7-3 and TRBJ2-2, with D possibly called TRBD1 or TRBD2 (5 bases each). CDR1 and CDR2 (germline): SGHTA, FQGTGA. Trimming removed 1 base from V and 3 bases from J, with 9 bases in between. CDR3 size: 15 residues. The DNA of the CDR3 is TGTGCCAGCAGCTTAAGAGGGGACCACACCGGGGAGCTGTTTTTT. Its protein is CASSLRGDHTGELFF.

This clone is labeled as medium-sized. The chain carries TRBV6-4 and TRBJ2-3; 8 nucleotides match TRBD1. The ends lost 0 bases at V and 4 bases at J; junction bases unmatched: 3. The germline V gene has CDR1 MRHNA and CDR2 SNTAGT. CDR3 length: 15 residues. The CDR3 nucleotides read TGTGCCAGCAGTGACTCCCCGGACAGGGCAGATACGCAGTATTTT. The encoded protein is CASSDSPDRADTQYF.

This chain uses TRBV7-6 with TRBJ2-1, with D perhaps matching TRBD1 or TRBD2 (5 bases each). Trimming took off 0 bases at V and 5 bases at J, with 14 bases between the two ends. The CDR3 has 16 amino acids. The V gene's germline CDR1 is SGHVS and CDR2 FNYEAQ. The CDR3 sequence: CASSLAPGTPDNEQFF. DNA for the CDR3: TGTGCCAGCAGCTTAGCACCGGGGACGCCAGACAATGAGCAGTTCTTC.

This clone was seen once. This chain links TRBV19 with TRBJ2-7; D might be TRBD1 (6 bases). CDR3 length equals 15 residues. Germline CDR1 is LNHDA and CDR2 is SQIVND (reference sequence). The germline V and J ends were trimmed by 0 bases and 0 bases, with 9 bases remaining between them. CDR3 loop: CASSIDQGHSYEQYF. In nucleotides, the CDR3 is TGTGCCAGTAGTATAGATCAGGGGCACTCCTACGAGCAGTACTTC.

The genes are TRBV6-6 and TRBJ2-5; D is possibly TRBD1 or TRBD2 (7 bases each). In germline, CDR1 is MNHNY, CDR2 SVGAGI (reference sequence). V was shortened by 6 bases and J by 5 bases, with 16 bases between the two germline ends. The CDR3 spans 14 residues. CDR3 in amino acids: CASSKLQGGETQYF. The CDR3, as DNA: TGTGCCAGCAGCAAACTCCAGGGGGGGGAGACCCAGTACTTC.

This rearrangement joins TRBV28 to TRBJ2-7; D gene ambiguous. V lost 0 bases and J lost 5, with 5 bases in between. CDR3 size: 12 residues. CDR1 and CDR2 from the germline V gene are MDHEN and SYDVKM. The CDR3 here is CASSLWGNEQYF. CDR3 bases: TGTGCCAGCAGTTTATGGGGCAACGAGCAGTACTTC.

There are a few counts of this clone. The rearrangement links TRBV30 to TRBJ1-1, with a tentative D call TRBD1 (5 bases). CDR3 length equals 12 residues. Germline V gene data show CDR1 as GTSNPN and CDR2 as SVGIG (reference sequence). V was shortened by 0 bases and J by 6 bases, with 8 bases between the two germline ends. For the CDR3, the DNA is TGTGCCTGGAGTGTACAAGGGGCTGAAGCTTTCTTT. Its protein is CAWSVQGAEAFF.

The chain carries TRBV6-5 and TRBJ2-7, with D possibly matching TRBD2 (5 bases). Trimming stripped 2 bases from V and 2 bases from J, with 13 bases between. CDR3 length: 15 residues. The germline V gene has CDR1 MNHEY and CDR2 SVGAGI. The CDR3 DNA reads as TGTGCCAGCAGTTACATGGCGGGTCTAACCTACGAGCAGTACTTC. Encoded protein: CASSYMAGLTYEQYF.

The V and J genes are TRBV5-6 and TRBJ1-2; D call uncertain. V dropped 0 bases and J dropped 7 bases, with 4 bases sitting between them. From germline, CDR1 is SGHDT and CDR2 YYEEEE. This CDR3 is built from 11 residues. The CDR3 protein is CASSLGGGYTF. The CDR3 DNA reads as TGTGCCAGCAGCTTGGGAGGTGGCTACACCTTC.

The sample holds a few counts of this clone. The J gene is TRBJ1-4, the V gene TRBV5-6; no clear D. Trimming shortened V by 1 base and J by 9 bases, and 13 bases separated the two germline ends. Per the germline V gene, CDR1 is SGHDT and CDR2 is YYEEEE. The CDR3 has 14 residues. As DNA, the CDR3 is TGTGCCAGCAGCTTGTCGGCGGGGAGGAAAAAACTGTTTTTT. Its translation: CASSLSAGRKKLFF. Together with reference TRBV5-6 and TRBJ1-4, the CDR3 gives the full variable domain: DAGVTQSPTHLIKTRGQQVTLRCSPKSGHDTVSWYQQALGQGPQFIFQYYEEEERQRGNFPDRFSGHQFPNYSSELNVNALLLGDSALYLCASSLSAGRKKLFFGSGTQLSVL.

The rearrangement joins TRBV19 to TRBJ2-1; D not resolved. V was shortened by 1 base and J by 2 bases, with 12 bases between the two germline ends. The V gene's germline CDR1 is LNHDA and CDR2 SQIVND (reference sequence). The CDR3 runs 16 residues. CDR3 in DNA: TGTGCCAGTAGTATAGGTGGGGATCCGCCCTACAATGAGCAGTTCTTC. Translating gives CASSIGGDPPYNEQFF. Looking up the rest from reference TRBV19 and TRBJ2-1 gives the full variable domain: DGGITQSPKYLFRKEGQNVTLSCEQNLNHDAMYWYRQDPGQGLRLIYYSQIVNDFQKGDIAEGYSVSREKKESFPLTVTSAQKNPTAFYLCASSIGGDPPYNEQFFGPGTRLTVL.

The chain has TRBV4-3 and TRBJ1-2, with 10 bases aligning to TRBD1. In germline, CDR1 is LGHNA, CDR2 YSLEER. V lost 4 bases and J lost 4; bases outside the gene matches: 6. The CDR3 is 15 amino acids. The CDR3 DNA reads as TGCGCCAGCAGCCCGGGACAGGGGATTTCCTATGGCTACACCTTC. Protein: CASSPGQGISYGYTF.

The V call is TRBV30, the J call TRBJ2-7; D not certain. Germline values: CDR1 GTSNPN, CDR2 SVGIG (reference sequence). The CDR3 runs 13 residues. Trimming shortened V by 4 bases and J by 2 bases, and 12 bases separated the two germline ends. The CDR3 loop is CAWTPGFTYEQYF. CDR3 DNA: TGTGCCTGGACGCCAGGCTTCACCTACGAGCAGTACTTC.

The chain employs TRBV2 and TRBJ2-7, with D perhaps matching TRBD1 (5 bases). Trimming cost V 7 bases and J 2 bases, with 12 bases left between them. The CDR3 length is 13 residues. From germline, CDR1 is SNHLY and CDR2 FYNNEI. CDR3: CASNVQAPYEQYF. In DNA, the CDR3 is TGTGCCAGCAATGTACAGGCACCCTACGAGCAGTACTTC.

The J gene is TRBJ2-7, the V gene TRBV7-8, with 8 bases lining up with TRBD1. Per the germline V gene, CDR1 is SGHVS and CDR2 is FQNEAQ. This CDR3 spans 16 amino acids. The V segment lost 2 bases and the J segment 3 bases; nucleotides outside the gene matches: 9. CDR3 region: CASSLSTGQVFYEQYF. The CDR3 DNA follows: TGTGCCAGCAGCTTATCCACGGGACAGGTATTCTACGAGCAGTACTTC.

Here the CDR3 reads CASSQQLAGDYNEQFF. CDR3 bases: TGCGCCAGCAGCCAGCAACTAGCGGGGGATTACAATGAGCAGTTCTTC. The rearrangement links TRBV4-3 to TRBJ2-1, with 11 bases lining up with TRBD2. The V segment lost 3 bases and the J segment 4 bases; nucleotides outside the gene matches: 5. The CDR3 is 16 amino acids. The germline V gene encodes CDR1 LGHNA and CDR2 YSLEER.

The chain combines TRBV5-1 with TRBJ2-7; D gene ambiguous. Germline-derived CDR1 and CDR2 are SGHRS and YFSETQ. V dropped 1 base and J dropped 5 bases, with 7 bases sitting between them. The CDR3 is made up of 12 amino acids. In DNA form, the CDR3 reads TGCGCCAGCAGCTTGCGTGGGGACGAGCAGTACTTC. It codes for CASSLRGDEQYF.

The V gene is TRBV28, the J gene TRBJ2-7, with unresolved D. The CDR3 covers 16 residues. V was pared by 5 bases and J by 0 bases, with 17 bases between. Germline V gives CDR1 MDHEN, CDR2 SYDVKM. This CDR3 reads CASSPILVEPSYEQYF. CDR3 sequence (DNA): TGTGCCAGCAGTCCCATCCTCGTTGAGCCCTCCTACGAGCAGTACTTC. Complete variable domain (other parts from reference TRBV28 and TRBJ2-7): DVKVTQSSRYLVKRTGEKVFLECVQDMDHENMFWYRQDPGLGLRLIYFSYDVKMKEKGDIPEGYSVSREKKERFSLILESASTNQTSMYLCASSPILVEPSYEQYFGPGTRLTVT.

This chain connects TRBV27 to TRBJ2-7, with 7 bases fitting TRBD2. V trimming: 6 bases; J trimming: 3 bases; junction bases outside the gene matches: 11. Germline V gene data show CDR1 as MNHEY and CDR2 as SMNVEV (reference sequence). CDR3 size: 15 residues. CDR3 nucleotides: TGTGCCAGCAGGCAGACTAGCACGACGATCTACGAGCAGTACTTC. This gives the protein CASRQTSTTIYEQYF.